The rows below give T cell receptor beta chains drawn from one sample of a study of esophageal squamous cell carcinoma under preoperative chemotherapy. TCRdb redid the calling of the PCR reads with MiXCR, one entry per CDR3 protein. The sample includes some 32,000 distinct CDR3 sequences, 52% of them seen just once. Collection of the sample occurred from a patient given preoperative chemotherapy. All receptors derive from a human donor with esophageal squamous cell carcinoma. The donor label of this sample is uncertain. CDR3s include the opening cysteine and the closing phenylalanine or tryptophan. The order of the fields is V gene, clone size, J gene, D gene, CDR3 DNA, CDR3 protein. A D gene is named only where the DNA matches it firmly. Size values are once, few and many counts, or a class for expanded clones, and some rows have none.

>TRBV7-8|.|TRBJ2-3|.
TGTGCCAGCAGCCGCCTCGAGGCGGCAAACACCGGGGCGCAGTATTTT
CASSRLEAANTGAQYF
>TRBV7-8|.|TRBJ2-2|.
TGTGCCAGCAGCTTCCGAACGAACACCGAGGAGCTGTATTTT
CASSFRTNTEELYF
>TRBV7-2|few|TRBJ1-5|TRBD1
TGTGCCAGCAGGCGGACAGGGGAGAATCAGCCCCAGCATTTT
CASRRTGENQPQHF
>TRBV7-8|.|TRBJ2-1|TRBD2
TGTGCCAGCAGCTTAGCGCGTCTGGGGCGGGAGGCCCCTGGGTATGAGCAGTTCTTC
CASSLARLGREAPGYEQFF
>TRBV12-3/TRBV12-4|.|TRBJ2-5|.
TGTGCCAGCAGCCCTGGGGGGGGCAGGGCGGGTGAGGAGACCCAGTACTTC
CASSPGGGRAGEETQYF
>TRBV7-3|.|TRBJ2-4|.
TGTGCCAGCAGCCGCGACCCGGGGCGGGGAGCCAAAAACATTCAGTACTTC
CASSRDPGRGAKNIQYF
>TRBV7-2|once|TRBJ2-3|.
TGTGCCAGCAGCTCCTCGGTGGGGAGGTTCGCCGATGCGCAGTATTTT
CASSSSVGRFADAQYF
>TRBV5-4|.|TRBJ2-5|TRBD1
TGTGCCAGCAGCCGATCTGTCGGGACAGCTCAAGAGACCCAGTACTTC
CASSRSVGTAQETQYF
>TRBV7-9|.|TRBJ1-1|.
TGTGCCAGCAGCTTAGTGCTGGGGAACACTGAAGCTTTCTTT
CASSLVLGNTEAFF
>TRBV5-5|.|TRBJ2-7|TRBD1
TGTGCCAGCAGCTTAGCGTGGACAGGGATGAACTACGAGCAGTACTTC
CASSLAWTGMNYEQYF